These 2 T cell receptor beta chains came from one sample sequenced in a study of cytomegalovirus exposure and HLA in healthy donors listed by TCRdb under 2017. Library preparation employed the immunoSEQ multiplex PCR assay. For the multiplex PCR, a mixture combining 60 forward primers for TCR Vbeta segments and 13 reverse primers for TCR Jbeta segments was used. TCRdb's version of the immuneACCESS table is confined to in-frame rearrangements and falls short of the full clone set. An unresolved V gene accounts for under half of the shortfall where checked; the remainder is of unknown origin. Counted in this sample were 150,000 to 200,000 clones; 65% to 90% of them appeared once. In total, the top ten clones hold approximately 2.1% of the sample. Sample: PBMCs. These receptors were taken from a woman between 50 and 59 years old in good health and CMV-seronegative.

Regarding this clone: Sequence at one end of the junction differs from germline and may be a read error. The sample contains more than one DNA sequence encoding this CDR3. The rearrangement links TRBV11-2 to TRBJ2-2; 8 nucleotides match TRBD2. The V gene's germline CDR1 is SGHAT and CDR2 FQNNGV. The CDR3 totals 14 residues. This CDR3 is CASSFSGGSGELFF. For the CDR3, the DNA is TGCGCCAGCAGCTTCTCGGGGGGGTCCGGGGAGCTGTTTTTT. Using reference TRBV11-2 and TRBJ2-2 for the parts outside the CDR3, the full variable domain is EAGVAQSPRYKIIEKRQSVAFWCNPISGHATLYWYQQILGQGPKLLIQFQNNGVVDDSQLPKDRFSAERLKGVDSTLKIQPAKLEDSAVYLCASSFSGGSGELFFGEGSRLTVL.

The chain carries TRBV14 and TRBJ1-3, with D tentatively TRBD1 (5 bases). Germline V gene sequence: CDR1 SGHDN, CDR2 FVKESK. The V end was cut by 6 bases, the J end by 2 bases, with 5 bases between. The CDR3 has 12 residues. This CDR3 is CASRDTGNTIYF. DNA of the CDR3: TGTGCCAGCAGGGACACTGGAAACACCATATATTTT. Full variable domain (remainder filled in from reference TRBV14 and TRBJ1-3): EAGVTQFPSHSVIEKGQTVTLRCDPISGHDNLYWYRRVMGKEIKFLLHFVKESKQDESGMPNNRFLAERTGGTYSTLKVQPAELEDSGVYFCASRDTGNTIYFGEGSWLTVV.